These T cell receptor beta chains were read from a single sample in a study of cytomegalovirus exposure and HLA in healthy donors. TCRdb's copy holds only in-frame clones and misses some; the assay was immunoSEQ multiplex PCR. Here the sample table reports approximately 170,000 clones. Sequencing used PBMCs. Receptors were obtained from a woman under 30 in good health and CMV-seropositive. Each CDR3 is given with its conserved first and last residue.

CDR3,V,J
CATSREYSNQPQHF,TRBV15,TRBJ1-5
CASSQDSGTGGNTIYF,TRBV4-2,TRBJ1-3
CASSTGTSVTDTQYF,TRBV5-6,TRBJ2-3
CASSLEPRDSGYNEQFF,TRBV11-3,TRBJ2-1
CATATSRSDSEQFF,TRBV10-3,TRBJ2-1
CASSRRGGYNEQFF,TRBV7-9,TRBJ2-1
CASSKTGGGPNTDTQYF,TRBV4-1,TRBJ2-3
CASSEGALRYGYTF,TRBV2,TRBJ1-2
CASGNPGGGNTEAFF,TRBV12-5,TRBJ1-1
CASSLGYSNSPLHF,TRBV5-1,TRBJ1-6
CASSMDWAQPQHF,TRBV19,TRBJ1-5
CAWSPTSNSPLHF,TRBV30,TRBJ1-6
CASSPRVSSGYNEQFF,TRBV11-2,TRBJ2-1
CASSGGDSGELFF,TRBV5-1,TRBJ2-2
CASSVQGNQPQHF,TRBV6-1,TRBJ1-5
CASKITGGTDTQYF,TRBV6-6,TRBJ2-3
CASSGTGRLIAQFF,TRBV25-1,TRBJ2-1
CASSLTQGREQYF,TRBV7-9,TRBJ2-7
CASSYSIGVRAYEQYF,TRBV6-5,TRBJ2-7
CASSSGQAPGYTF,TRBV5-1,TRBJ1-2
CASSVGTGEVDEQFF,TRBV13,TRBJ2-1
CASSLEAGNEQFF,TRBV11-3,TRBJ2-1
CASSDSTGANVLTF,TRBV6-4,TRBJ2-6
CASSDWQPGLAPHEQFF,TRBV2,TRBJ2-1
CAWSPQGYEQYF,TRBV30,TRBJ2-7
CASSKVFGEGRETQYF,TRBV21-1,TRBJ2-5
CASSLARLEQYF,TRBV11-2,TRBJ2-7
CASTSRGREKLFF,TRBV19,TRBJ1-4
CASSLGSTGVNNEQFF,TRBV7-2,TRBJ2-1
CASMRQASSGNTIYF,TRBV6-1,TRBJ1-3
CASSLGTRNTEAFF,TRBV5-4,TRBJ1-1
CAWGQGTSNQPQHF,TRBV30,TRBJ1-5
CASSVGQGGYEQYF,TRBV9,TRBJ2-7
CAARAENTEAFF,TRBV23-1,TRBJ1-1
CASSGTSGSYEQYF,TRBV5-1,TRBJ2-7
CASSAQGAEDTEAFF,TRBV9,TRBJ1-1
CAWSGGPHQPQHF,TRBV30,TRBJ1-5
CSVMYNEQFF,TRBV29-1,TRBJ2-1
CASSYSTGTEAFF,TRBV6-6,TRBJ1-1
CASRLFSGGGGIPFF,TRBV7-6,TRBJ1-1